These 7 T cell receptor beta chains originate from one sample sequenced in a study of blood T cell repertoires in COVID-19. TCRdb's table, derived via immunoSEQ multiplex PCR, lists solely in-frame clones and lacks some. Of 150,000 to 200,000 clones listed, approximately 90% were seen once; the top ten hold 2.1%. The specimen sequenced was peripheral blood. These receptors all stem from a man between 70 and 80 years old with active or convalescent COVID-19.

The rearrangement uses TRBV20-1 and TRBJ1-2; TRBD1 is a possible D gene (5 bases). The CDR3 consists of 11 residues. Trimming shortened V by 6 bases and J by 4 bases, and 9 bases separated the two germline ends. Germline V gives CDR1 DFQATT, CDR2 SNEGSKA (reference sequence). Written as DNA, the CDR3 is TGCAGTGCCCAGGGTTCCTATGGCTACACCTTC. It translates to CSAQGSYGYTF.

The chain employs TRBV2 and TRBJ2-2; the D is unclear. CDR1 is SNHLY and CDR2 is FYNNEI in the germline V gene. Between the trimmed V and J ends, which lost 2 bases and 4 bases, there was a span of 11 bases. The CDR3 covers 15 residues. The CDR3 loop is CASSERLAGTGELFF. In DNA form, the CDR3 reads TGTGCCAGCAGTGAAAGGTTAGCTGGCACCGGGGAGCTGTTTTTT.

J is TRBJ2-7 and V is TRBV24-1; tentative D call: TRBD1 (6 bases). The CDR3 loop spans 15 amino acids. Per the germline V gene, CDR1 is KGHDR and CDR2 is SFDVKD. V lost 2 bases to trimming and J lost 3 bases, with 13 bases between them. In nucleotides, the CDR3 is TGTGCCACCAGTGATTCCTCCAGGGGAAACTACGAGCAGTACTTC. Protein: CATSDSSRGNYEQYF.

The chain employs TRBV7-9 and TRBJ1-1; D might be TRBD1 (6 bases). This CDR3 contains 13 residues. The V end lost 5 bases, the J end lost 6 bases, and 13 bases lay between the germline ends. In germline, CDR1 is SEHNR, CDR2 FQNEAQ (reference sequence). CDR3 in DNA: TGTGCCAGCAGCGTGACAGGTTTCTCTGAAGCTTTCTTT. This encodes CASSVTGFSEAFF.

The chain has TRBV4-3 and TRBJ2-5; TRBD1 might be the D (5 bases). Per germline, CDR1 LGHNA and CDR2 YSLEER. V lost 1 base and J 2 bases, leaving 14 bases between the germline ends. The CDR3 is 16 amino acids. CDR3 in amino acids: CASSQGTSKLQETQYF. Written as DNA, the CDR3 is TGCGCCAGCAGCCAAGGGACATCGAAACTACAAGAGACCCAGTACTTC.

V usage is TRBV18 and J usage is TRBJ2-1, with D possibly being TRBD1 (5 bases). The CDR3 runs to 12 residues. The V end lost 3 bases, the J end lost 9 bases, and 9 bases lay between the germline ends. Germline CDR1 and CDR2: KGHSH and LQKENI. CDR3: CASSPQGGEQFF. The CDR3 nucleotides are TGTGCCAGCTCACCCCAGGGTGGTGAGCAGTTCTTC.

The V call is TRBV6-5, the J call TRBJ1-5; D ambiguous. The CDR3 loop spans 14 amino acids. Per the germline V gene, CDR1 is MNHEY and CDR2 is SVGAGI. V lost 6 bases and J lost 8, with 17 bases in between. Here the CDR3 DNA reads TGTGCCAGCAGCGGGAGGCCCCGTGAGGAGCCCCAGCATTTT. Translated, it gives CASSGRPREEPQHF.